The 17 T cell receptor beta chains below come from one sample, sequenced in a study of T-cell reconstitution after alpha-beta-depleted transplantation in children. Unique molecular identifiers featured in how the TCRbeta library was prepared. Each CDR3 protein gets one entry after TCRdb re-called the PCR reads with MiXCR. This table has 800,000 to 1,000,000 distinct CDR3 sequences, 25% to 30% appearing once. The sample in question was PBMCs, mostly from graft donor cells, obtained 360 days after TCRalphabeta/CD19-depleted stem cell transplant. The receptors originated from a boy in the first two years of life who had a stem cell transplant for SCID, so the T cells may come from the graft donor.

This clonotype was recorded a few times. The V and J genes are TRBV5-1 and TRBJ2-3; TRBD2 matches at 8 bases. The ends lost 5 bases at V and 3 bases at J; junction bases unmatched: 11. Germline CDR1 SGHRS, CDR2 YFSETQ. The CDR3 has 16 amino acids. The CDR3 DNA follows: TGCGCCAGCAGACCTCGAACGGGGGGGGCTACAGATACGCAGTATTTT. The encoded protein is CASRPRTGGATDTQYF.

J is TRBJ2-5 and V is TRBV11-2, with 8 nucleotides matching TRBD1. Germline V lookup: CDR1 SGHAT, CDR2 FQNNGV. V shed 3 bases and J 0 bases; nucleotides not matched to a gene: 6. The CDR3 loop spans 16 amino acids. This CDR3 is CASSLGTGANQETQYF. CDR3 DNA sequence: TGTGCCAGCAGCTTGGGGACAGGCGCCAACCAAGAGACCCAGTACTTC.

This clonotype has only a few counts. J is TRBJ1-1 and V is TRBV5-1, with unresolved D. In germline, CDR1 is SGHRS, CDR2 YFSETQ. The CDR3 runs to 15 residues. With 5 bases removed from V and 1 base from J, the gap between germline ends came to 15 bases. The CDR3 loop reads CASSFLPYKNTEAFF. The CDR3 nucleotides are TGCGCCAGCAGTTTTCTCCCCTACAAGAACACTGAAGCTTTCTTT.

This clonotype was counted a few times. The chain combines TRBV5-1 with TRBJ2-5, with 8 nucleotides matching TRBD1. The V segment lost 2 bases and the J segment 5 bases; nucleotides outside the gene matches: 5. The CDR3 length is 14 residues. Looked up from germline, CDR1 is SGHRS and CDR2 is YFSETQ. CDR3 residues: CASSFKTGAETQYF. The CDR3 DNA follows: TGCGCCAGCAGCTTTAAGACAGGGGCCGAGACCCAGTACTTC.

The chain is built from TRBV4-3 and TRBJ1-5; perhaps TRBD1 as D (5 bases). Trimming cost V 1 base and J 5 bases, with 6 bases left between them. Germline CDR1 LGHNA, CDR2 YSLEER. The CDR3 totals 13 residues. CDR3 residues: CASSQAGYQPQHF. The CDR3 bases are TGCGCCAGCAGCCAAGCAGGGTATCAGCCCCAGCATTTT.

This clonotype was seen a few times. The rearrangement joins TRBV4-3 to TRBJ2-3; 7 bases line up with TRBD1. CDR1 and CDR2 (germline): LGHNA, YSLEER. The junction had 18 bases not matched to a gene; V was cut back by 1 base and J by 14 bases. The CDR3 is made up of 16 amino acids. The CDR3 DNA reads TGCGCCAGCAGCCAAGGTTCCGGACACAGACAGGGTACTGGGTATTTT. This encodes CASSQGSGHRQGTGYF.

This clonotype has more than one count but fewer than ten. The chain couples TRBV6-2 or TRBV6-3 to TRBJ2-1; D gene ambiguous. V lost 8 bases, J lost 5 bases, and 16 bases lay in between. CDR1 and CDR2 (germline): MNHEY, SVGEGT. The CDR3 spans 14 residues. The CDR3 nucleotides are TGTGCCAGCCGTCCCCCGGCTTCAAACAATGAGCAGTTCTTC. Protein sequence: CASRPPASNNEQFF.

This clonotype was counted only a few times. The CDR3 bases are TGTGCCAGCAGTTATCAGGGGACGCGAAAAAACATTCAGTACTTC. Translating it yields CASSYQGTRKNIQYF. This sequence joins TRBV6-5 and TRBJ2-4; a weak D match, TRBD1 (6 bases). CDR3 length equals 15 residues. Trimming stripped 3 bases from V and 4 bases from J, with 13 bases between. Germline CDR1 is MNHEY and CDR2 is SVGAGI.

The chain carries TRBV5-1 and TRBJ2-5; D might be TRBD1 (6 bases). This CDR3 has 14 residues. In germline, CDR1 is SGHRS, CDR2 YFSETQ. V lost 7 bases to trimming and J lost 1 base, with 14 bases between them. This chain's CDR3 is CASGDQGLQETQYF. The CDR3 coding sequence is TGCGCCAGCGGAGACCAGGGGCTCCAAGAGACCCAGTACTTC.

This chain connects TRBV9 to TRBJ2-7; no definite D call. Germline CDR1 reads SGDLS; CDR2 reads YYNGEE. V was trimmed by 0 bases and J by 4 bases, leaving 14 bases between them. There are 15 residues in the CDR3. The CDR3 sequence is CASSVGALPQYEQYF. The CDR3 nucleotides are TGTGCCAGCAGCGTAGGGGCCCTACCACAATACGAGCAGTACTTC.

This chain links TRBV12-5 with TRBJ2-2; unclear D gene. The V gene's germline CDR1 is LGHNT and CDR2 FRNRAP. This CDR3 has 13 residues. The germline V and J ends were trimmed by 2 bases and 8 bases, with 9 bases remaining between them. In nucleotides, the CDR3 is TGTGCTAGTGGTTTGAGGTCCACTGGGGAGCTGTTTTTT. Translating it yields CASGLRSTGELFF.

The genes are TRBV7-9 and TRBJ2-3; 9 bases align to TRBD1. CDR1 and CDR2 (germline): SEHNR, FQNEAQ (reference sequence). V trimming: 2 bases; J trimming: 2 bases; junction bases outside the gene matches: 5. The CDR3 totals 16 residues. CDR3 nucleotide sequence: TGTGCCAGCAGCTTAATCGGACAGGGGACCACAGATACGCAGTATTTT. This encodes CASSLIGQGTTDTQYF.

The rearrangement joins TRBV5-1 to TRBJ2-1; D unclear. The CDR3 runs 11 residues. The V end lost 7 bases, the J end lost 9 bases, and 11 bases lay between the germline ends. Germline loops: CDR1 SGHRS, CDR2 YFSETQ. This CDR3 is CASPPFAEQFF. CDR3 bases: TGCGCCAGCCCCCCGTTCGCTGAGCAGTTCTTC.

This clonotype was detected only a few times. This chain connects TRBV5-1 to TRBJ2-3, with a tentative D call TRBD1 (6 bases). The CDR3 length is 15 residues. CDR1 is SGHRS, CDR2 YFSETQ, per germline. V was cut by 2 bases and J by 2 bases, with 12 bases left in between. The CDR3 spells CASSFGRGVTDTQYF. The CDR3 region has the DNA TGCGCCAGCAGCTTTGGCAGGGGAGTCACAGATACGCAGTATTTT.

CDR3 loop: CASSLTAGPTGNEQFF. The CDR3 nucleotides are TGCGCCAGCAGCTTAACCGCCGGCCCAACCGGGAATGAGCAGTTCTTC. The chain couples TRBV5-1 to TRBJ2-1; D is ambiguous. This CDR3 region has 16 residues. Trimming cost V 2 bases and J 7 bases, with 19 bases left between them. Germline-derived CDR1 and CDR2 are SGHRS and YFSETQ. The whole variable domain, filled in from reference TRBV5-1 and TRBJ2-1, reads KAGVTQTPRYLIKTRGQQVTLSCSPISGHRSVSWYQQTPGQGLQFLFEYFSETQRNKGNFPGRFSGRQFSNSRSEMNVSTLELGDSALYLCASSLTAGPTGNEQFFGPGTRLTVL.

This chain's CDR3 is CASSPGTGIRDTQYF. In DNA, the CDR3 is TGTGCCAGCAGTCCCGGGACAGGGATCAGGGATACGCAGTATTTT. This chain connects TRBV12-3 or TRBV12-4 to TRBJ2-3; 9 nucleotides align to TRBD1. The CDR3 consists of 15 residues. V shed 5 bases, J shed 6 bases, and the junction held 9 bases outside the gene matches.

The chain carries TRBV11-2 and TRBJ1-1; 8 bases align to TRBD1. The CDR3 is 17 residues long. CDR1 and CDR2 from the germline V gene are SGHAT and FQNNGV. V shed 5 bases, J shed 1 base, and the junction held 12 bases outside the gene matches. CDR3 amino acids: CASSASPRDRKNTEAFF. CDR3 DNA: TGTGCCAGCAGCGCTAGCCCGCGGGACAGGAAGAACACTGAAGCTTTCTTT.